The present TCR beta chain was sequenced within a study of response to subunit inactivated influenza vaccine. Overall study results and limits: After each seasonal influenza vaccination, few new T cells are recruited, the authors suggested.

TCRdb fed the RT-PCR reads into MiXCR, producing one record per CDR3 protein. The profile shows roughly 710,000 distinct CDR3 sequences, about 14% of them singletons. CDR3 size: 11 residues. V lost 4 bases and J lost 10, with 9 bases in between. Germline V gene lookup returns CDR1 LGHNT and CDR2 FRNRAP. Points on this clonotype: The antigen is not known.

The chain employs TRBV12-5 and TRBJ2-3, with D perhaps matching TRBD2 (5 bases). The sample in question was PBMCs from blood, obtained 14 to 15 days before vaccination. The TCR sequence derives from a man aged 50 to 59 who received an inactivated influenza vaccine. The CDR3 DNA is TGTGCTAGTGGTTCTAGCACGGCGCAGTATTTT. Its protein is CASGSSTAQYF.